Sequencing of this T cell receptor beta chain was carried out in a study of blood T cells in healthy people across ages. Study results and caveats: Possibly confounding the expanded clonotype changes was the fact that donor CMV status was unknown. Long-lived donors carried more naive CD4+ cells and greater diversity than aged donors.

Together with a sample-barcoded 5' primer, a J-beta primer mix was included in a second PCR lasting about 7 to 11 cycles. TCRdb re-called the 5' RACE reads through MiXCR, storing one row per CDR3 protein. The data hold around 780,000 distinct CDR3 sequences, with roughly 25% observed a single time. With regard to this clonotype: Its specificity is not known.

CDR3 length: 16 residues. Per germline, CDR1 SGDLS and CDR2 YYNGEE. After removal of 4 bases from V and 11 bases from J, the junction contained 17 bases not matched to a gene. These data also formed part of another study, on T cells of mothers and their children. That paper adds: The authors used all extracted RNA for cDNA synthesis, at approximately 1.5 ug per 15 ul.

The gene calls are TRBV9 and TRBJ1-1, with 10 nucleotides matching TRBD1. Input material: blood. The receptor comes from a boy aged 10-17 years in good health. CDR3 nucleotides: TGTGCCAGCAGCCCGGAGGCCGGGACAGGGGCCCACGGGGCTTTCTTT. This sequence encodes CASSPEAGTGAHGAFF.